The clone carrying this T cell receptor (beta chain) was seen once. This specimen comes from a study of blood T cell repertoires in COVID-19. Study-wide background: Acute and convalescent COVID-19 samples came from the United States, Italy and Spain. From T cells, B-cell-depleted T cells, or PBMCs came the material, which was cDNA or gDNA.

As originally analysed: Amplification from reference gene primers served as the basis for estimated nucleated cell counts. Clones were sequenced by immunoSEQ multiplex PCR, and TCRdb holds only the in-frame ones, with some missing. D and trimming come from the DNA, and the V and J calls and clone size come from that table. The top ten clones hold less than 4% of a sample with 220,000 or so clones, less than 85% of them seen once. Trimming stripped 2 bases from V and 4 bases from J, with 8 bases between. The CDR3 consists of 13 residues. Sequencing was done on a sample of peripheral blood. The chain carries TRBV12-3 or TRBV12-4 and TRBJ1-2; TRBD1 might be the D (5 bases). The source of this sequence is a woman over 75 with acute or convalescent COVID-19. The CDR3: CASSLSGGYGYTF. The CDR3 DNA reads as TGTGCCAGCAGTTTATCCGGGGGCTATGGCTACACCTTC.